A selection of T cell receptor beta chains follows, all from one sample in a study of response to subunit inactivated influenza vaccine. One entry per CDR3 protein results from TCRdb running MiXCR on the RT-PCR reads. The sample shows hundreds of thousands of distinct CDR3 sequences, less than 20% of them seen only once. The material sequenced was PBMCs from blood, taken roughly 5 days after vaccination. The receptor set was obtained from a man aged 45-65 years who received an inactivated influenza vaccine. Each CDR3 is given with its conserved first and last residue. D genes are given only for firm matches. The size field is filled for only some rows; it gives once, few, many or a size class.

J gene,D gene,clone size,V gene,CDR3 DNA,CDR3 protein
TRBJ2-5,NA,few,TRBV3-1,TGTGCCAGCAGCCAACCACGAGGGGAGACCCAGTACTTC,CASSQPRGETQYF
TRBJ2-7,NA,few,TRBV20-1,TGCAGTGCTCAACAGGGTGGCGAGCAGTACTTC,CSAQQGGEQYF
TRBJ2-4,NA,NA,TRBV20-1,TGCAGTGCAAGACACCCTGGGGACACGGTGAACATAAACATTCAGTACTTC,CSARHPGDTVNINIQYF
TRBJ2-6,TRBD1,NA,TRBV10-3,TGTGCCATCAGTGGTGGACAGGGGGCTGCAGGGGCCAACGTCCTGACTTTC,CAISGGQGAAGANVLTF
TRBJ2-2,NA,few,TRBV5-1,TGTGCCAGCAGCTGGACGGGCGGCACCGGGGAGCTGTTTTTT,CASSWTGGTGELFF
TRBJ2-4,NA,many,TRBV20-1,TGCAGTGCTAGCGCCTACGGGACACCCTCTATAGCCAAAAACATTCAGTACTTC,CSASAYGTPSIAKNIQYF
TRBJ2-1,TRBD2,NA,TRBV2,TGTGCCAGCAGTGAAGCTAATAGCGGGACCGGGAGTGAGCAGTTCTTC,CASSEANSGTGSEQFF
TRBJ1-2,NA,few,TRBV6-5,TGTGCCAGCAGTTCCCACGGGGTAAAGGGGATAGATGGCTACACCTTC,CASSSHGVKGIDGYTF
TRBJ1-2,NA,NA,TRBV4-3,TGCGCCAGCAGCCACATAGGGGCTTCGGCAGTCGGTAATCATGGCTACACCTTC,CASSHIGASAVGNHGYTF
TRBJ2-4,NA,few,TRBV7-2,TGTGCCAGCAGCCTGGGACCTACTGGGAACATTCAGTACTTC,CASSLGPTGNIQYF
TRBJ2-7,NA,few,TRBV14,TGTGCCAGCAGCCAAGGATCAGATACCGAGCAGTACTTC,CASSQGSDTEQYF
TRBJ1-4,NA,few,TRBV20-1,TGCAGTGCTGGAGGGGGTATTAATGAAAAACTGTTTTTT,CSAGGGINEKLFF
TRBJ2-5,NA,few,TRBV20-1,TGCAGTGCTAATAGGCGGGGCCTAACGGAGACCCAGTACTTC,CSANRRGLTETQYF
TRBJ1-2,NA,NA,TRBV4-1,TGCGCCAGCAGCCAAGTAACGGGGTCCCGCTATGGCTACACCTTC,CASSQVTGSRYGYTF
TRBJ1-3,NA,once,TRBV5-1,TGCGCCAGCAGCACGACGCAAGCACCGGGAAACACCATATATTTT,CASSTTQAPGNTIYF
TRBJ1-5,NA,NA,TRBV6-2/TRBV6-3,TGTGCCAGCAGTACCGCGGGGGAATACAATCAGCCCCAGCATTTT,CASSTAGEYNQPQHF
TRBJ1-1,NA,NA,TRBV11-1,TGTGCCAGCAGCTTAAGGCCTTCCCCCAAAGGCACGGATCACACTGAAGCTTTCTTT,CASSLRPSPKGTDHTEAFF
TRBJ1-6,TRBD1,NA,TRBV29-1,TGCAGCGCCCGGACAGGGGATAAAAATTCACCCCTCCACTTT,CSARTGDKNSPLHF
TRBJ2-3,NA,few,TRBV20-1,TGCAGTGCGGCTTCTAGATCTGGCGCAGATACGCAGTATTTT,CSAASRSGADTQYF
TRBJ2-7,TRBD1,few,TRBV6-1,TGTGCCAGCAGCCTTGTAGGTGGTGACAGGGGGTACGAGCAGTACTTC,CASSLVGGDRGYEQYF
TRBJ1-1,TRBD1,NA,TRBV10-3,TGTGCCATCAGTCCAGGGGGTACTGAAGCTTTCTTT,CAISPGGTEAFF
TRBJ2-5,NA,few,TRBV7-6,TGTGCCAGCACCCTCTATCCAGGGGGAGGTTCGGAGACCCAGTACTTC,CASTLYPGGGSETQYF
TRBJ2-3,NA,few,TRBV27,TGTGCCAGCAGTTTAGTAGGTAGACGCACAGATACGCAGTATTTT,CASSLVGRRTDTQYF
TRBJ2-2,TRBD2,many,TRBV10-3,TGTGCCATCAGTCCAACTAGCGACACCGGGGAGCTGTTTTTT,CAISPTSDTGELFF
TRBJ1-1,NA,few,TRBV9,TGTGCCAGCAGCGCGTGGGGTGCTGAAGCTTTCTTT,CASSAWGAEAFF
TRBJ2-3,TRBD2,few,TRBV24-1,TGTGCCACCGGACTAGCCTCAGATACGCAGTATTTT,CATGLASDTQYF
TRBJ2-3,TRBD1,many,TRBV7-2,TGTGCAACAGGGGGCACGAGCACAGATACGCAGTATTTT,CATGGTSTDTQYF
TRBJ2-5,TRBD2,NA,TRBV20-1,TGCAGTGCTCGAGTTCCGGGACTAGTGCGAAGTCAGTACTTC,CSARVPGLVRSQYF
TRBJ1-2,TRBD1,few,TRBV20-1,TGCAGTGCTGGACAGGGATTCGATGGCTACACCTTC,CSAGQGFDGYTF
TRBJ2-3,NA,NA,TRBV11-2,TGTGCCAGCAGCTTAAAAGTACCATCGGGGCCTAGCACAGATACGCAGTATTTT,CASSLKVPSGPSTDTQYF
TRBJ1-5,NA,many,TRBV20-1,TGCAGTGCTAGTGCTGTATTGGGGGCCGTTCAGCCCCAGCATTTT,CSASAVLGAVQPQHF
TRBJ2-2,NA,many,TRBV6-5,TGTGCCAGCAGTTACTCGTCTGGGGGGAGCACCGGGGAGCTGTTTTTT,CASSYSSGGSTGELFF
TRBJ2-1,TRBD2,few,TRBV10-3,TGTGCCACCCTGGGACTAGCGGGAGATTTGAATGAGCAGTTCTTC,CATLGLAGDLNEQFF
TRBJ2-5,NA,NA,TRBV15,TGTGCCACCAGCAGAGCCCCCCAAGAGACCCAGTACTTC,CATSRAPQETQYF